This T cell receptor (beta chain) was recovered during a study of CD4 T cells in relation to SARS-CoV-2 and coronaviruses. General study points: About 65% of donors had memory CD4+ clonotypes crossrecognizing SARS-CoV-2 and common cold coronavirus spike.

In this sample, this clone turned up a few times. Antigen specificity is unknown. Unexposed donor CD4+ T cells date from about 2011-2018, before the COVID-19 pandemic. Isolation of CD4+ T cells took place after nine to ten days in culture. Here immunoSEQ multiplex PCR was the method, and the copy in TCRdb shows in-frame clones only, minus some. In the table there are tens of thousands of clones, more than 65% of which are singletons. Sequencing was carried out using CD4+ T cells from PBMCs, cultured in vitro. This clonotype originated in a human donor in good health.

The CDR3 here is CASSDLTDTQYF. CDR3 nucleotide sequence: TGCGCCAGCAGTGACCTCACAGATACGCAGTATTTT. This rearrangement joins TRBV10-2 to TRBJ2-3; no definite D call. The CDR3 totals 12 residues. V lost 3 bases and J 2 bases, leaving 3 bases between the germline ends. In germline, CDR1 is WSHSY, CDR2 SAAADI.